The 9 T cell receptor beta chains below come from one sample, sequenced in a study of T cells in Graves' hyperthyroidism and ophthalmopathy. RNA transcripts were the template for amplifying TCR beta CDR3 regions. First-round RT-PCR with HTBI primers amplified the TCR CDR3 region. TCRdb re-called the multiplex PCR reads through MiXCR, storing one row per CDR3 protein. The profile shows 500,000 to 600,000 distinct CDR3 sequences, just under 20% of them singletons. Sequencing was done on a sample of blood. The receptors here all came from a man between 40 and 49 years old with Graves' ophthalmopathy.

J is TRBJ2-7 and V is TRBV4-1; no clear D gene. This CDR3 is 15 amino acids long. The V gene lost 5 bases and the J gene lost 2 bases, with 16 bases spanning the gap. CDR1 and CDR2 (germline): MGHRA, YSYEKL. The chain's CDR3 is CASSAQYQSTYEQYF. CDR3 nucleotides: TGCGCCAGCAGCGCTCAGTACCAGTCCACCTACGAGCAGTACTTC.

The V call is TRBV30, the J call TRBJ2-5; maybe TRBD2 (5 bases). CDR1 and CDR2 from the germline V gene are GTSNPN and SVGIG (reference sequence). V lost 0 bases to trimming and J lost 7 bases, with 15 bases between them. This CDR3 comprises 14 residues. CDR3 bases: TGTGCCTGGAGTGTACTCGGACTTTTTCGGACCCAGTACTTC. Its protein product is CAWSVLGLFRTQYF.

This clonotype came up many times. CDR3 DNA sequence: TGTGCCAGCACCCTGAATACAGGGCTTGAGCAGTTCTTC. It specifies CASTLNTGLEQFF. This chain connects TRBV6-1 to TRBJ2-1, with D possibly being TRBD1 (6 bases). Deletions cut 7 bases from V and 9 bases from J, with 16 bases between. This CDR3 has 13 residues. The germline V gene encodes CDR1 MNHNS and CDR2 SASEGT.

This clonotype came up a few times. The gene calls are TRBV5-1 and TRBJ2-1, with no clear D. V gave up 0 bases and J gave up 1 base, with 17 bases separating them. Looked up from germline, CDR1 is SGHRS and CDR2 is YFSETQ. This CDR3 has 18 residues. CDR3 DNA sequence: TGCGCCAGCAGCTTGGAGGTAGGGATGGTAGTATCCTACAATGAGCAGTTCTTC. Its translation is CASSLEVGMVVSYNEQFF.

This chain connects TRBV6-1 to TRBJ2-5; D possibly corresponds to TRBD2 (5 bases). V dropped 7 bases and J dropped 4 bases, with 16 bases sitting between them. CDR1 is MNHNS and CDR2 is SASEGT in the germline V gene. CDR3 length: 14 amino acids. This CDR3 is CASTAAREGETQYF. DNA of the CDR3: TGTGCCAGCACCGCTGCGAGGGAAGGAGAGACCCAGTACTTC.

As regards this clonotype: This may be a read error: a much more frequent sequence differs by one nucleotide. Because the CDR3 is missing its conserved closing phenylalanine or tryptophan, this is likely a read error. This chain joins TRBV7-2 and TRBJ1-1; TRBD1 matches 8 bases. The CDR3 contains 14 residues. From germline, CDR1 is SGHTA and CDR2 FQGNSA. J lost 2 bases, V lost 6 bases, and 5 bases had no gene match. As DNA, the CDR3 is TGTGCCAGCAGGCCTGGACAGGGAAACACTGAAGCTTTCCTT. Its translation is CASRPGQGNTEAFL.

The V gene is TRBV30, the J gene TRBJ2-5; TRBD1 matches at 7 bases. CDR1 GTSNPN and CDR2 SVGIG come from the germline V gene (reference sequence). Trimming took 5 bases from V and 5 from J; bases not matched to a gene: 14. CDR3 size: 15 residues. The chain's CDR3 is CAWGPNRETGETQYF. The CDR3 region has the DNA TGTGCCTGGGGGCCCAACAGGGAGACAGGGGAGACCCAGTACTTC.

This clonotype was seen ten or more times. The rearrangement joins TRBV3-1 to TRBJ2-5; 13 nucleotides align to TRBD2. The CDR3 totals 15 residues. CDR1 and CDR2 (germline): LGHDT, YNNKEL (reference sequence). Losses at the gene ends were 4 bases for V and 6 bases for J; bases not matched to a gene: 5. The CDR3 reads CASSPELAGGKTQYF. The CDR3 DNA follows: TGTGCCAGCAGCCCAGAACTAGCGGGAGGGAAGACCCAGTACTTC.

This clonotype was detected many times. The chain carries TRBV7-9 and TRBJ1-1; maybe TRBD1 (5 bases). Germline CDR1 reads SEHNR; CDR2 reads FQNEAQ (reference sequence). V was shortened by 1 base and J by 4 bases, with 13 bases between the two germline ends. The CDR3 is 15 amino acids. The DNA of the CDR3 is TGTGCCAGCAGCTTAGGAGGAGGGGTGTCCACTGAAGCTTTCTTT. It specifies CASSLGGGVSTEAFF.